Listed below are T cell receptor beta chains from one sample, sequenced in a study of Ad26.COV2.S vaccination and SARS-CoV-2 variants. Assay: immunoSEQ multiplex PCR; the TCRdb copy retains only in-frame clones and omits some. The sample lists some 240,000 clones; roughly 87% were seen once. Sequencing used peripheral blood, obtained in a trial of Ad26.COV2.S vaccine versus placebo. These receptors came from a person aged 18-60 years who received the Ad26.COV2.S COVID-19 vaccine or a placebo. Both conserved end residues are part of each CDR3.

j_call: TRBJ1-1
v_call: TRBV5-1
cdr3_length: 11
cdr3_aa: CASSLNTEAFF

j_call: TRBJ2-3
v_call: TRBV7-2
cdr3_length: 16
cdr3_aa: CASSLAGGPGTDTQYF

j_call: TRBJ2-3
v_call: TRBV27
cdr3_length: 15
cdr3_aa: CASSPFPPRKDTQYF

j_call: TRBJ1-2
v_call: TRBV5-6
cdr3_length: 14
cdr3_aa: CASTPTHVKGGYTF

j_call: TRBJ1-4
v_call: TRBV5-1
cdr3_length: 17
cdr3_aa: CASSLMSRRATNEKLFF

j_call: TRBJ2-1
v_call: TRBV19
cdr3_length: 18
cdr3_aa: CASSMDTGGSSSYNEQFF

j_call: TRBJ2-1
v_call: TRBV7-9
cdr3_length: 14
cdr3_aa: CASSPRDGNNEQFF

j_call: TRBJ1-1
v_call: TRBV7-9
cdr3_length: 15
cdr3_aa: CASSPDRGAGTEAFF

j_call: TRBJ1-4
v_call: TRBV18
cdr3_length: 16
cdr3_aa: CASSENRDRLGEKLFF

j_call: TRBJ2-2
v_call: TRBV30
cdr3_length: 14
cdr3_aa: CAWRTGVLAGELFF

j_call: TRBJ1-1
v_call: TRBV5-4
cdr3_length: 14
cdr3_aa: CASKQGDLNTEAFF

j_call: TRBJ1-4
v_call: TRBV4-3
cdr3_length: 15
cdr3_aa: CASSQARGLNEKLFF

j_call: TRBJ2-7
v_call: TRBV3-1/TRBV3-2
cdr3_length: 12
cdr3_aa: CASSQAGGQQYF

j_call: TRBJ2-4
v_call: TRBV11-2
cdr3_length: 11
cdr3_aa: CASSLERSMYF

j_call: TRBJ1-5
v_call: TRBV27
cdr3_length: 12
cdr3_aa: CASGGSNQPQHF

j_call: TRBJ2-1
v_call: TRBV12-5
cdr3_length: 12
cdr3_aa: CASGSQATLQFF

j_call: TRBJ2-3
v_call: TRBV30
cdr3_length: 11
cdr3_aa: CAWSVGTRGYF

j_call: TRBJ1-3
v_call: TRBV11-2
cdr3_length: 16
cdr3_aa: CASSLMGPSSGNTIYF

j_call: TRBJ1-1
v_call: TRBV5-6
cdr3_length: 14
cdr3_aa: CASSRGRENTEAFF

j_call: TRBJ2-3
v_call: TRBV4-1
cdr3_length: 13
cdr3_aa: CASSQVVEVYKYF

j_call: TRBJ2-7
v_call: TRBV10-1
cdr3_length: 17
cdr3_aa: CASSESIIAASSYEQYF

j_call: TRBJ1-3
v_call: TRBV7-9
cdr3_length: 14
cdr3_aa: CASSLTETGNTIYF

j_call: TRBJ2-7
v_call: TRBV5-1
cdr3_length: 13
cdr3_aa: CASSGDSSYEQYF

j_call: TRBJ2-5
v_call: TRBV5-1
cdr3_length: 16
cdr3_aa: CASSLGSGPQQETQYF

j_call: TRBJ1-2
v_call: TRBV6-6
cdr3_length: 15
cdr3_aa: CASSMGQGRDYGYTF

j_call: TRBJ2-1
v_call: TRBV27
cdr3_length: 16
cdr3_aa: CASSSIAGVGYNEQFF

j_call: TRBJ1-2
v_call: TRBV5-5
cdr3_length: 13
cdr3_aa: CASSLFRTDGYTF

j_call: TRBJ1-4
v_call: TRBV7-9
cdr3_length: 14
cdr3_aa: CASSPRVGGEKLFF

j_call: TRBJ1-1
v_call: TRBV9
cdr3_length: 13
cdr3_aa: CASSVVTGGWAFF

j_call: TRBJ1-1
v_call: TRBV7-9
cdr3_length: 14
cdr3_aa: CASSSTGWDTEAFF

j_call: TRBJ2-3
v_call: TRBV7-3
cdr3_length: 15
cdr3_aa: CASSLGLAGTDTQYF

j_call: TRBJ2-7
v_call: TRBV7-9
cdr3_length: 15
cdr3_aa: CASTNNQVSSYEQYF

j_call: TRBJ1-3
v_call: TRBV19
cdr3_length: 14
cdr3_aa: CASLPTGDGNTIYF

j_call: TRBJ1-2
v_call: TRBV7-2
cdr3_length: 17
cdr3_aa: CASSSGTPLMENYGYTF

j_call: TRBJ2-7
v_call: TRBV29-1
cdr3_length: 12
cdr3_aa: CSVGTDYYEQYF

j_call: TRBJ2-3
v_call: TRBV19
cdr3_length: 16
cdr3_aa: CASSGAGALGTDTQYF

j_call: TRBJ1-5
v_call: TRBV7-2
cdr3_length: 13
cdr3_aa: CASSPPGNQPQHF

j_call: TRBJ2-2
v_call: TRBV4-1
cdr3_length: 17
cdr3_aa: CASSQDGGRPGNGELFF

j_call: TRBJ1-5
v_call: TRBV7-2
cdr3_length: 13
cdr3_aa: CASSLNGQQPQHF

j_call: TRBJ2-5
v_call: TRBV24-1
cdr3_length: 17
cdr3_aa: CATSDLPQQGWGETQYF

j_call: TRBJ1-2
v_call: TRBV7-9
cdr3_length: 17
cdr3_aa: CASSLGKIGTDQDGYTF

j_call: TRBJ2-2
v_call: TRBV4-2
cdr3_length: 16
cdr3_aa: CASSPPSGQNTGELFF

j_call: TRBJ2-5
v_call: TRBV7-2
cdr3_length: 19
cdr3_aa: CASSLSGLAGVEGQETQYF

j_call: TRBJ1-6
v_call: TRBV2
cdr3_length: 16
cdr3_aa: CASSADRGTYNSPLHF

j_call: TRBJ2-1
v_call: TRBV7-2
cdr3_length: 16
cdr3_aa: CASRPQGIRSYNEQFF

j_call: TRBJ2-7
v_call: TRBV2
cdr3_length: 12
cdr3_aa: CASSEARASFRF

j_call: TRBJ1-2
v_call: TRBV5-5
cdr3_length: 15
cdr3_aa: CASSHTPQGREGYTF

j_call: TRBJ2-2
v_call: TRBV5-6
cdr3_length: 16
cdr3_aa: CASSLQWRGSPGELFF